A single sample is the source of the 27 T cell receptor beta chains below, sequenced in a study of neoadjuvant anti-PD-1 for oral cavity cancer. Only in-frame clones appear in the TCRdb table, and some are missing; sequencing was by immunoSEQ multiplex PCR. This table holds some 10,000 clones, around 60% found once. Noted time point: after neoadjuvant nivolumab, at surgical resection. The starting material was tumor tissue, obtained after nivolumab (anti-PD-1) treatment. These receptors were taken from a person between 40 and 85 years old with oral cavity squamous cell carcinoma.

The rearrangement joins TRBV5-4 to TRBJ2-1, with a tentative D call TRBD2 (5 bases). Germline V gives CDR1 SGHNT, CDR2 YYREEE (reference sequence). The CDR3 loop spans 12 amino acids. V was trimmed by 3 bases and J by 8 bases, leaving 9 bases between them. For the CDR3, the DNA is TGTGCCAGCAGCTCCACTAGTTATGAGCAGTTCTTC. Translated, it gives CASSSTSYEQFF.

The chain employs TRBV5-8 and TRBJ1-2; TRBD1 is a possible D gene (6 bases). V was clipped by 3 bases and J by 2 bases, with 14 bases between them. CDR1 and CDR2 (germline): SGHTS, YDEGEE. The CDR3 runs to 15 residues. CDR3: CASSWGPGGNYGYTF. DNA for the CDR3: TGTGCCAGCAGCTGGGGGCCGGGAGGCAACTATGGCTACACCTTC. The entire variable domain, with the rest obtained from reference TRBV5-8 and TRBJ1-2, is as follows: EAGVTQSPTHLIKTRGQQATLRCSPISGHTSVYWYQQALGLGLQFLLWYDEGEERNRGNFPPRFSGRQFPNYSSELNVNALELEDSALYLCASSWGPGGNYGYTFGSGTRLTVV.

V is TRBV7-2 and J is TRBJ1-5; 7 nucleotides agree with TRBD1. This CDR3 is built from 13 residues. After removal of 3 bases from V and 4 bases from J, the junction contained 0 bases not matched to a gene. Per the germline V gene, CDR1 is SGHTA and CDR2 is FQGNSA. CDR3: CASSLTGNQPQHF. In DNA, the CDR3 is TGTGCCAGCAGCTTGACAGGGAATCAGCCCCAGCATTTT.

The count of this clone is one. The chain has TRBV6-1 and TRBJ1-6; possibly TRBD1 for D (5 bases). The V gene lost 4 bases and the J gene lost 5 bases, with 9 bases spanning the gap. The germline gives CDR1 MNHNS, CDR2 SASEGT. The CDR3 sequence is 14 residues long. The CDR3 DNA reads TGTGCCAGCAGTGGGGGGACGGATAATTCACCCCTCCACTTT. It yields the protein CASSGGTDNSPLHF.

The J gene is TRBJ2-6, the V gene TRBV7-3; D not certain. The CDR3 totals 16 residues. V lost 4 bases to trimming and J lost 0 bases, with 10 bases between them. Germline-derived CDR1 and CDR2 are SGHTA and FQGTGA. CDR3 in DNA: TGTGCCAGCAGCTGGGATAGAGCCTCTGGGGCCAACGTCCTGACTTTC. Amino acids: CASSWDRASGANVLTF.

This clone was counted a few times. The J gene is TRBJ2-5, the V gene TRBV19; D tentatively reads TRBD1 or TRBD2 (5 bases each). V was shortened by 5 bases and J by 5 bases, with 24 bases between the two germline ends. The CDR3 runs 17 residues. Germline V gene data show CDR1 as LNHDA and CDR2 as SQIVND (reference sequence). The CDR3 region is CASSSSHTGPPWETQYF. As DNA, the CDR3 is TGTGCCAGTAGTTCCTCCCACACGGGACCCCCGTGGGAGACCCAGTACTTC. The whole variable domain, filled in from reference TRBV19 and TRBJ2-5, reads DGGITQSPKYLFRKEGQNVTLSCEQNLNHDAMYWYRQDPGQGLRLIYYSQIVNDFQKGDIAEGYSVSREKKESFPLTVTSAQKNPTAFYLCASSSSHTGPPWETQYFGPGTRLLVL.

This clone has more than one count but fewer than ten. This rearrangement joins TRBV6-1 to TRBJ2-6; no firm D call. The germline CDR1 and CDR2 sequences are MNHNS and SASEGT. This CDR3 has 10 residues. The V end was cut by 6 bases, the J end by 9 bases, with 3 bases between. The CDR3: CASSHNVLTF. The CDR3, as DNA: TGTGCCAGCAGCCACAACGTCCTGACTTTC.

This clone turned up a few times. V is TRBV6-1 and J is TRBJ1-1; D might be TRBD1 (5 bases). The CDR3 is made up of 12 amino acids. The germline V gene has CDR1 MNHNS and CDR2 SASEGT. The ends were cut back, 8 bases at V and 7 bases at J, with 14 bases in the middle. CDR3 amino acids: CASLRGANEAFF. CDR3 coding DNA: TGTGCCAGCCTTCGAGGGGCGAATGAAGCTTTCTTT.

The chain links TRBV19 to TRBJ1-5; D might be TRBD1 (5 bases). Deletions cut 6 bases from V and 7 bases from J, with 10 bases between. From germline, CDR1 is LNHDA and CDR2 SQIVND (reference sequence). This CDR3 spans 12 amino acids. The chain's CDR3 is CASRFRGQPQHF. The CDR3 region has the DNA TGTGCCAGTAGGTTCCGGGGCCAGCCCCAGCATTTT.

The chain employs TRBV18 and TRBJ2-2; D unresolved. CDR1 is KGHSH and CDR2 is LQKENI in the germline V gene. Trimming left V 0 bases short and J 9 bases short, with 8 bases between. CDR3 length: 13 amino acids. The CDR3 DNA follows: TGTGCCAGCTCACCACCGGGGTTGAGGGAGCTGTTTTTT. Protein: CASSPPGLRELFF.

The rearrangement joins TRBV6-1 to TRBJ1-5; D remains ambiguous. CDR3 length: 19 residues. Germline V lookup: CDR1 MNHNS, CDR2 SASEGT. The V and J ends lost 2 bases and 1 base respectively, with 21 bases between them. This CDR3 is CASSETRGKGLVSNQPQHF. Written as DNA, the CDR3 is TGTGCCAGCAGTGAAACGCGAGGGAAGGGATTGGTAAGCAATCAGCCCCAGCATTTT.

The V call is TRBV2, the J call TRBJ2-3; 10 bases match TRBD2. The germline V gene has CDR1 SNHLY and CDR2 FYNNEI. Germline trimming cut 3 bases from V and 5 bases from J; bases unmatched to any gene: 2. The length of the CDR3 is 14 residues. In DNA, the CDR3 is TGTGCCAGCAGTGAGGTAGCGGGGGGAGATACGCAGTATTTT. Its protein is CASSEVAGGDTQYF.

The V and J genes are TRBV10-1 and TRBJ2-2; possibly TRBD1 for D (6 bases). CDR1 and CDR2 (germline): WNHNN, SYGVQD (reference sequence). The CDR3 length is 17 residues. Trimming shortened V by 11 bases and J by 0 bases, and 22 bases separated the two germline ends. CDR3 region: CASSQGRFQSNTGELFF. CDR3 sequence (DNA): TGCGCCTCTAGTCAGGGGCGATTTCAATCGAACACCGGGGAGCTGTTTTTT.

The chain has TRBV18 and TRBJ2-5, with 9 bases identical to TRBD2. The CDR3 runs to 20 residues. The ends lost 3 bases at V and 5 bases at J; junction bases unmatched: 22. CDR1 and CDR2 from the germline V gene are KGHSH and LQKENI. CDR3 coding DNA: TGTGCCAGCTCACCCCGGACAACGGGAGCTGGTAGCGGGGGAGGCGAGACCCAGTACTTC. Encoded protein: CASSPRTTGAGSGGGETQYF.

The chain carries TRBV18 and TRBJ2-6, with TRBD1 identical over 8 bases. This CDR3 is 17 amino acids long. Per the germline V gene, CDR1 is KGHSH and CDR2 is LQKENI. V was pared by 3 bases and J by 0 bases, with 4 bases of the junction left unmatched. This CDR3 is CASSPLTGGSGANVLTF. The CDR3 bases are TGTGCCAGCTCACCTCTAACAGGGGGCTCTGGGGCCAACGTCCTGACTTTC.

The CDR3 region is CASRQGLGRYEQYF. In nucleotides, the CDR3 is TGTGCCAGCCGACAGGGTTTAGGTCGGTACGAGCAGTACTTC. The chain has TRBV2 and TRBJ2-7, with TRBD1 matching over 7 bases. Germline CDR1 is SNHLY and CDR2 is FYNNEI. CDR3 size: 14 residues. V was clipped by 8 bases and J by 4 bases; unmatched bases: 11.

As to this clone: It is likely a read error: a sequence one base away is far more abundant. CDR3 protein: CASSPQEGAGSGNTIYF. The CDR3, as DNA: TGTGCCAGCAGCCCTCAAGAGGGGGCAGGTTCTGGAAACACCATATATTTT. The chain combines TRBV5-2 with TRBJ1-3; TRBD1, as called in the table, went unchecked against the DNA. TRBV5-2 is tagged as a pseudogene. CDR3 length: 17 residues.

In this sample, this clone turned up a few times. The chain recombines TRBV6-5 with TRBJ2-6, with D perhaps TRBD2 (5 bases). The CDR3 runs to 15 residues. Trimming cost V 5 bases and J 2 bases, with 10 bases left between them. In germline, CDR1 is MNHEY, CDR2 SVGAGI. The CDR3 DNA reads as TGTGCCAGCAGTGCTTGGGGAGCTGGGGCCAACGTCCTGACTTTC. Its protein is CASSAWGAGANVLTF.

The chain joins TRBV7-9 to TRBJ1-1, with TRBD1 identical over 12 bases. Germline V gene data show CDR1 as SEHNR and CDR2 as FQNEAQ (reference sequence). This CDR3 has 16 amino acids. V shed 5 bases, J shed 5 bases, and the junction held 9 bases outside the gene matches. The CDR3 sequence: CASSRPGQGARTEAFF. DNA of the CDR3: TGTGCCAGCAGCCGCCCGGGACAGGGGGCGAGAACTGAAGCTTTCTTT.

This chain connects TRBV7-3 to TRBJ2-1; no definite D call. CDR1 SGHTA and CDR2 FQGTGA come from the germline V gene. The CDR3 has 12 residues. Trimming left V 0 bases short and J 5 bases short, with 2 bases between. This CDR3 is CASSLTDNEQFF. The DNA for the CDR3 is TGTGCCAGCAGCTTAACGGACAATGAGCAGTTCTTC.

The chain employs TRBV11-2 and TRBJ2-3; D gene unclear. The CDR3 is 15 residues long. From germline, CDR1 is SGHAT and CDR2 FQNNGV. V lost 1 base and J 5 bases, leaving 13 bases between the germline ends. CDR3 region: CASSLGVSPGDTQYF. Here the CDR3 DNA reads TGTGCCAGCAGCTTAGGGGTATCGCCGGGAGATACGCAGTATTTT.

The chain combines TRBV19 with TRBJ1-3, with 9 bases identical to TRBD1. CDR3 size: 14 residues. CDR1 and CDR2 (germline): LNHDA, SQIVND (reference sequence). The ends lost 7 bases at V and 2 bases at J; junction bases unmatched: 3. The CDR3 sequence: CASTGDRAGNTIYF. As DNA, the CDR3 is TGTGCCAGTACGGGGGACAGGGCTGGAAACACCATATATTTT. Based on the CDR3 plus reference TRBV19 and TRBJ1-3, the full variable domain is DGGITQSPKYLFRKEGQNVTLSCEQNLNHDAMYWYRQDPGQGLRLIYYSQIVNDFQKGDIAEGYSVSREKKESFPLTVTSAQKNPTAFYLCASTGDRAGNTIYFGEGSWLTVV.

The CDR3, as DNA: TGTGCCAGCAGTGAAGAAGGAGCGGGGGCAGATTCAGATACGCAGTATTTT. Protein: CASSEEGAGADSDTQYF. J is TRBJ2-3 and V is TRBV6-1; 8 bases are shared with TRBD2. V lost 1 base to trimming and J lost 4 bases; unmatched junction nucleotides: 10. Germline CDR1 reads MNHNS; CDR2 reads SASEGT. This CDR3 comprises 17 residues.

The chain carries TRBV29-1 and TRBJ2-3; the match to TRBD1 covers 7 bases. The CDR3 runs 12 residues. CDR1 SQVTM and CDR2 ANQGSEA come from the germline V gene. Germline trimming cut 8 bases from V and 4 bases from J; bases unmatched to any gene: 6. The CDR3 here is CSLRTGADTQYF. Here the CDR3 DNA reads TGCAGCCTAAGGACAGGAGCAGATACGCAGTATTTT.

The chain joins TRBV6-1 to TRBJ1-5, with a weak D call TRBD1 (6 bases). With 8 bases removed from V and 3 bases from J, the gap between germline ends came to 14 bases. Per germline, CDR1 MNHNS and CDR2 SASEGT. The CDR3 consists of 14 residues. This CDR3 reads CASSQGMYNQPQHF. The CDR3, as DNA: TGTGCCAGCTCCCAGGGGATGTACAATCAGCCCCAGCATTTT.

The V gene is TRBV9, the J gene TRBJ2-3; 7 positions agree with TRBD2. V lost 4 bases to trimming and J lost 5 bases; unmatched junction nucleotides: 7. This CDR3 is 14 amino acids long. Germline-derived CDR1 and CDR2 are SGDLS and YYNGEE. The CDR3 loop is CASSLSGKLDTQYF. The CDR3 region has the DNA TGTGCCAGCAGCCTAAGCGGGAAGCTAGATACGCAGTATTTT.

The chain recombines TRBV7-7 with TRBJ2-1, with 12 bases lining up with TRBD2. V lost 4 bases to trimming and J lost 7 bases; unmatched junction nucleotides: 5. Germline V CDR1 and CDR2: SSHAT, FNYEAQ (reference sequence). CDR3 length equals 15 residues. The CDR3 nucleotides are TGTGCCAGCAGCTCTAGCGGGGGGGCCCAAAATGAGCAGTTCTTC. Translating gives CASSSSGGAQNEQFF.